This T cell receptor (beta chain) was captured by sequencing in a study of blood T cell repertoires in COVID-19. In the study overall: Acute and convalescent COVID-19 samples came from the United States, Italy and Spain. The cDNA or gDNA used as material had been derived from T cells, B-cell-depleted T cells, or PBMCs.

Methods used by the authors: The authors estimated nucleated cell counts from reference gene primer amplification. The repertoire was sequenced with immunoSEQ multiplex PCR; TCRdb's copy has only in-frame clones and lacks some. For V, J and clone size, that table is used; D and trimming come from the DNA. Of 57,000 or so clones in the sample, around 80% were seen once. This CDR3 is 16 amino acids long. Germline V gives CDR1 SGHKS, CDR2 YYEKEE (reference sequence). Trimming cost V 0 bases and J 0 bases; bases outside gene matches: 2. V is TRBV5-5 and J is TRBJ2-7; 11 bases fit TRBD2. Sequencing was performed on peripheral blood. The TCR originated in a man between 60 and 75 years old with acute or convalescent COVID-19. Written as DNA, the CDR3 is TGTGCCAGCAGCTTGGGACTAGCGGGGAGCTCCTACGAGCAGTACTTC. Translated, it gives CASSLGLAGSSYEQYF.